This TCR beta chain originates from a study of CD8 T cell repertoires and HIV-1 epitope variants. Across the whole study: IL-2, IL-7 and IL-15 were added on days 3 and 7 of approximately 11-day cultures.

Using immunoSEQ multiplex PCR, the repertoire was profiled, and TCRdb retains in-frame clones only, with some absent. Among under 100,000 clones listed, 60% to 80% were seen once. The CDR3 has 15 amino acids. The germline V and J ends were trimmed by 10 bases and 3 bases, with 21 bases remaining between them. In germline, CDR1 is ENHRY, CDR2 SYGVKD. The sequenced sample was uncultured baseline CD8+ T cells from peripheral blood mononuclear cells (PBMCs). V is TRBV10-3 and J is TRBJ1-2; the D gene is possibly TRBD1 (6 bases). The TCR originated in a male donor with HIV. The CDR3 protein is CATQGIVGGDYGYTF. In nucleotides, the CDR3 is TGTGCCACACAGGGCATTGTGGGAGGTGACTATGGCTACACCTTC.